The clone carrying this T cell receptor beta chain was recorded a few times. The antigen is unknown. This sample is part of a study of T-cell reconstitution after alpha-beta-depleted transplantation in children. Study conclusions and caveats: Newly produced T cells mostly provided counts and TCRbeta diversity after one year, as hyperexpanded clones declined. Some patients showed high day-60 TCRbeta diversity, which derived from surviving recipient T cells and thymic progenitors. Expanded graft clones, several hundred of them, were reportedly the source of alpha-beta T cells about two months after transplant.

Germline CDR1 reads SGHNT; CDR2 reads YENEEA. Trimming shortened V by 0 bases and J by 2 bases, and 11 bases separated the two germline ends. The CDR3 is 17 amino acids. During its preparation, the TCRbeta library received unique molecular identifiers. TCRdb used MiXCR to reprocess the PCR reads, holding one entry per CDR3 protein. The repertoire consists of about 220,000 distinct CDR3 sequences, with under 20% occurring once and the leading ten covering about two fifths. The chain is built from TRBV11-3 and TRBJ2-6; D perhaps matches TRBD1 (6 bases). This clonotype originated in a male patient under 10 years old who had a stem cell transplant for acute lymphoblastic leukemia, so the T cells may come from the graft donor. This specimen consisted of PBMCs, mostly from graft donor cells, obtained 360 days after TCRalphabeta/CD19-depleted stem cell transplant. The DNA for the CDR3 is TGTGCCAGCAGCTTAGATGGGCGGACAGCTGGGGCCAACGTCCTGACTTTC. It codes for CASSLDGRTAGANVLTF.